This T cell receptor (beta chain) was found in a study of blood T cell repertoires in COVID-19. As for the study in general: The samples span acute and convalescent COVID-19 from the United States, Italy and Spain. The analysed material was cDNA or gDNA that came from T cells, B-cell-depleted T cells, or PBMCs.

CDR1 is ENHRY and CDR2 is SYGVKD in the germline V gene. The CDR3 extends over 12 amino acids. Trimming took off 9 bases at V and 2 bases at J, with 10 bases between the two ends. Original methodology: Counts of nucleated cells, estimated from reference gene primer amplification, were obtained. Here immunoSEQ multiplex PCR was the method, and the copy in TCRdb shows in-frame clones only, minus some. V and J calls and clone size follow that table, whereas D and trimming were derived from the DNA. The sample lists some 280,000 clones, just under 85% occurring once. This clonotype was sampled from a woman in her 50s with active or convalescent COVID-19. The specimen was peripheral blood. This chain links TRBV10-3 with TRBJ1-2; no clear D gene. The CDR3 loop is CAITPGNYGYTF. DNA of the CDR3: TGTGCCATAACCCCGGGGAACTATGGCTACACCTTC.